This passage covers 10 T cell receptor beta chains from one sample sequenced in a study of T cells after yellow fever vaccination. MiXCR, applied by TCRdb to the 5' RACE reads, yields one record per CDR3 protein. The data show 300,000 to 450,000 distinct CDR3 sequences, with approximately 8% seen just once and roughly 15% held by the top ten. The sample in question was PBMCs, obtained about 41 days after the first yellow fever vaccination. The receptors derive from a man aged 18-30 years who received the YFV17D yellow fever vaccine.

This clonotype has ten or more counts. V and J are TRBV10-3 and TRBJ2-7; 9 bases are shared with TRBD1. This CDR3 is built from 17 residues. J lost 5 bases, V lost 6 bases, and 17 bases had no gene match. Germline loops: CDR1 ENHRY, CDR2 SYGVKD. The CDR3 coding sequence is TGTGCCATCAGGCGGACAGGGGAATCGGTTTATTTGGACGAGCAGTACTTC. This sequence encodes CAIRRTGESVYLDEQYF.

This clonotype appeared a few times. The gene calls are TRBV12-3 or TRBV12-4 and TRBJ2-2; 7 nucleotides align to TRBD1. Losses at the gene ends were 7 bases for V and 0 bases for J; bases not matched to a gene: 11. The CDR3 runs to 17 residues. CDR3 residues: CASIWGQGVSNTGELFF. CDR3 nucleotides: TGTGCCAGCATTTGGGGGCAGGGGGTTTCGAACACCGGGGAGCTGTTTTTT.

This clonotype appeared a few times. This chain uses TRBV12-3 or TRBV12-4 with TRBJ2-1; D unresolved. With 3 bases removed from V and 9 bases from J, the gap between germline ends came to 12 bases. The CDR3 runs 13 residues. As DNA, the CDR3 is TGTGCCAGCAGTTTTAGCCAGCTTGTTGAGCAGTTCTTC. It specifies CASSFSQLVEQFF.

This clonotype was counted many times. V is TRBV27 and J is TRBJ1-4; the D gene is possibly TRBD1 (6 bases). Germline assignment: CDR1 MNHEY and CDR2 SMNVEV (reference sequence). V shed 6 bases and J shed 3 bases, with 26 bases lying between them. The CDR3 contains 19 residues. The CDR3 protein is CASSSNPNRALLSNEKLFF. The DNA for the CDR3 is TGTGCCAGCAGCTCGAATCCAAACAGGGCCCTCCTTTCTAATGAAAAACTGTTTTTT.

This chain connects TRBV5-1 to TRBJ1-2; 10 nucleotides align to TRBD1. With 2 bases clipped from V and 3 bases from J, the junction kept 22 bases outside the gene matches. CDR3 length equals 21 residues. The germline gives CDR1 SGHRS, CDR2 YFSETQ. The CDR3 bases are TGCGCCAGCAGCTTTTCCCCTTTCCGGGACAGGGGATTAGCGCGACACTATGGCTACACCTTC. Translating gives CASSFSPFRDRGLARHYGYTF. Using reference TRBV5-1 and TRBJ1-2 for the parts outside the CDR3, the full variable domain is KAGVTQTPRYLIKTRGQQVTLSCSPISGHRSVSWYQQTPGQGLQFLFEYFSETQRNKGNFPGRFSGRQFSNSRSEMNVSTLELGDSALYLCASSFSPFRDRGLARHYGYTFGSGTRLTVV.

This clonotype occurred a few times. The gene calls are TRBV3-1 and TRBJ1-2; a weak D match, TRBD1 (5 bases). Trimming pared 1 base from V and 8 bases from J, leaving 11 bases between. This CDR3 comprises 13 residues. Germline V CDR1 and CDR2: LGHDT, YNNKEL (reference sequence). The CDR3 here is CASSQGRGSGYTF. DNA of the CDR3: TGTGCCAGCAGCCAAGGCCGGGGGTCCGGCTACACCTTC.

This clonotype was counted between two and nine times. The gene calls are TRBV7-2 and TRBJ2-7; D might be TRBD2 (6 bases). Trimming pared 2 bases from V and 3 bases from J, leaving 11 bases between. The CDR3 is 14 amino acids. Germline V gene data show CDR1 as SGHTA and CDR2 as FQGNSA. CDR3 protein: CASSLSGGIYEQYF. CDR3 in DNA: TGTGCCAGCAGCTTAAGTGGGGGGATCTACGAGCAGTACTTC.

The rearrangement joins TRBV6-2 or TRBV6-3 to TRBJ2-3, with 14 bases matching TRBD2. This CDR3 has 16 residues. Germline lookup yields CDR1 MNHEY and CDR2 SVGEGT. V dropped 0 bases and J dropped 4; count of bases not matched to a gene: 0. The CDR3 sequence: CASSYSTSGGADTQYF. For the CDR3, the DNA is TGTGCCAGCAGTTACTCGACTAGCGGGGGGGCAGATACGCAGTATTTT.

The sample holds a few counts of this clonotype. The CDR3: CASSLSTGFVSIGQFF. The DNA for the CDR3 is TGTGCCAGCAGTTTATCTACAGGGTTTGTTTCAATCGGGCAGTTCTTC. This chain joins TRBV12-3 or TRBV12-4 and TRBJ2-1, with D maybe TRBD1 (6 bases). Between the trimmed V and J ends, which lost 2 bases and 12 bases, there was a span of 23 bases. The CDR3 contains 16 residues.

Here the CDR3 DNA reads TGTGCCAGCAGAACACAGGGGGTATATGGCTACACCTTC. The encoded protein is CASRTQGVYGYTF. This chain connects TRBV28 to TRBJ1-2; 8 nucleotides line up with TRBD1. The V segment lost 6 bases and the J segment 5 bases; nucleotides outside the gene matches: 5. Germline-derived CDR1 and CDR2 are MDHEN and SYDVKM. CDR3 length: 13 residues.